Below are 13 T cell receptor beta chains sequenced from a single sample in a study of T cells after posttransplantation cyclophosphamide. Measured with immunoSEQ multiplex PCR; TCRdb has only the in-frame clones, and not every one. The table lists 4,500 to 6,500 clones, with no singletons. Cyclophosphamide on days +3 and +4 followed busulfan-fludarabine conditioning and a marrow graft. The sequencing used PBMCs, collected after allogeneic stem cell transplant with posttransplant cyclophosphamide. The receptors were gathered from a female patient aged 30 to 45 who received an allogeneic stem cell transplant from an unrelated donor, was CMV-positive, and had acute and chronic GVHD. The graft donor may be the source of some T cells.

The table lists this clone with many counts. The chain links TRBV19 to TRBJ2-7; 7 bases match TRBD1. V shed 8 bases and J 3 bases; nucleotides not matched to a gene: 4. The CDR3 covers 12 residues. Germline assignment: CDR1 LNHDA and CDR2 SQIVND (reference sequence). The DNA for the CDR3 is TGTGCCAGTCAGGACAGGCTCTACGAGCAGTACTTC. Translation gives CASQDRLYEQYF. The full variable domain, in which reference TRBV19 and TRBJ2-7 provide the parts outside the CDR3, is DGGITQSPKYLFRKEGQNVTLSCEQNLNHDAMYWYRQDPGQGLRLIYYSQIVNDFQKGDIAEGYSVSREKKESFPLTVTSAQKNPTAFYLCASQDRLYEQYFGPGTRLTVT.

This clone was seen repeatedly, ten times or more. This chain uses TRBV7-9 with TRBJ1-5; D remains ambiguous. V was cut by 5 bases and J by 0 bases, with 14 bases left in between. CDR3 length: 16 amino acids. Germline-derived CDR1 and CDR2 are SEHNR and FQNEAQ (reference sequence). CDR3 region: CASSLGTGISNQPQHF. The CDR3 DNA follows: TGTGCCAGCAGCCTGGGTACGGGGATTAGCAATCAGCCCCAGCATTTT.

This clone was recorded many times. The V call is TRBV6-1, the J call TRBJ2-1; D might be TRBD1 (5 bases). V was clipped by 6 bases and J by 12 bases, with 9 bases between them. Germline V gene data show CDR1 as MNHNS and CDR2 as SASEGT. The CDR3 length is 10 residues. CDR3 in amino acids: CASSQGRQFF. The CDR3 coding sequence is TGTGCCAGCAGCCAGGGTCGGCAGTTCTTC.

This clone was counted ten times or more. The DNA of the CDR3 is TGTGCCAGCAGCCTAAGACAGGGAAGAACTGAAGCTTTCTTT. This encodes CASSLRQGRTEAFF. The rearrangement joins TRBV13 to TRBJ1-1; 7 nucleotides line up with TRBD1. Germline trimming cut 5 bases from V and 5 bases from J; bases unmatched to any gene: 8. CDR1 and CDR2 (germline): PRHDT, FYEKMQ (reference sequence). The CDR3 totals 14 residues.

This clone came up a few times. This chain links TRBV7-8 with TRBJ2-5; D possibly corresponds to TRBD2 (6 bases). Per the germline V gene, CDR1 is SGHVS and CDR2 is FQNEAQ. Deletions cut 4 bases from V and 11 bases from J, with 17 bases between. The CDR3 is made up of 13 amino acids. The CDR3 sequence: CASSYRGTPTQYF. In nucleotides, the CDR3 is TGTGCCAGCAGCTATCGGGGGACTCCTACGCAGTACTTC.

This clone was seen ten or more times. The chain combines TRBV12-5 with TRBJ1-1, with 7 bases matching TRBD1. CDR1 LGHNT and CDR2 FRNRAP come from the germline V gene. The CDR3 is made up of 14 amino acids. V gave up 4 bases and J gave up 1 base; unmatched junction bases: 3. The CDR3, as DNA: TGTGCTAGTGGTTGGGACAGCCAGAACACTGAAGCTTTCTTT. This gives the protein CASGWDSQNTEAFF.

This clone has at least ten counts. Written as DNA, the CDR3 is TGTGCCAGCAGCTTTACAGCGGGAGTGGGAAATACGCAGTATTTT. It yields the protein CASSFTAGVGNTQYF. The rearrangement joins TRBV5-4 to TRBJ2-3; TRBD2 agrees at 8 bases. This CDR3 has 15 residues. The ends lost 2 bases at V and 7 bases at J; junction bases unmatched: 9. CDR1 is SGHNT, CDR2 YYREEE, per germline (reference sequence).

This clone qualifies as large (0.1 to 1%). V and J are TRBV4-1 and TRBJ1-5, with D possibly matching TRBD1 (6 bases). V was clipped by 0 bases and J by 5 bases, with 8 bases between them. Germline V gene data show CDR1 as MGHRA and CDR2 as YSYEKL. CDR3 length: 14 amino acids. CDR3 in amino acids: CASSQERGYQPQHF. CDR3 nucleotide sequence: TGCGCCAGCAGCCAAGAGAGGGGGTATCAGCCCCAGCATTTT.

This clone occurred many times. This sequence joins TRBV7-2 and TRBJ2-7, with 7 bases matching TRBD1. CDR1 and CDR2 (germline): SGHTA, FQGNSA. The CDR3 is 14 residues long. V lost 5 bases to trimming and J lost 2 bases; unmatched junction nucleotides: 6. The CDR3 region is CASSANGQAYEQYF. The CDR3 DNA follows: TGTGCCAGCAGCGCAAACGGACAGGCCTACGAGCAGTACTTC.

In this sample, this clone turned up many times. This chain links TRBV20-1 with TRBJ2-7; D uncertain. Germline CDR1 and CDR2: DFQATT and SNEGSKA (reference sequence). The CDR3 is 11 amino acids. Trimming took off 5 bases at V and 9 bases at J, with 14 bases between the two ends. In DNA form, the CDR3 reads TGCAGTGCTGCCGACTTCGGCGGGCAGTACTTC. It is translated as CSAADFGGQYF.

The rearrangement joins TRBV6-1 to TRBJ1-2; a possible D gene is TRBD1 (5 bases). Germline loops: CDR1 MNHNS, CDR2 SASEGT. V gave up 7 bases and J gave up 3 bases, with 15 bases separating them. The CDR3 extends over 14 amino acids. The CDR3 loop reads CASTWGSPYYGYTF. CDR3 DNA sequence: TGTGCCAGCACCTGGGGCAGCCCATACTATGGCTACACCTTC.

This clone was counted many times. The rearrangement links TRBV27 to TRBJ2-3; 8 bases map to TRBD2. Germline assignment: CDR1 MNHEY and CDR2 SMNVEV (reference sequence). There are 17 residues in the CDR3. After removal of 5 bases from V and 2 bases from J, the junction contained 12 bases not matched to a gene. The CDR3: CASSPTWVAGLTDTQYF. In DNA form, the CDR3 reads TGTGCCAGCAGTCCGACCTGGGTAGCGGGACTCACAGATACGCAGTATTTT.

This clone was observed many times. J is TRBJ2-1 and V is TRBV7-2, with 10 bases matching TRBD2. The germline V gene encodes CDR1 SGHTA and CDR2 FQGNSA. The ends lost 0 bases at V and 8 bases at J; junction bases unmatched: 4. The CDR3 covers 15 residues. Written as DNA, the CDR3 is TGTGCCAGCAGCTTAGCAGCGGGAGGGTCGGATGAGCAGTTCTTC. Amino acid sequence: CASSLAAGGSDEQFF.